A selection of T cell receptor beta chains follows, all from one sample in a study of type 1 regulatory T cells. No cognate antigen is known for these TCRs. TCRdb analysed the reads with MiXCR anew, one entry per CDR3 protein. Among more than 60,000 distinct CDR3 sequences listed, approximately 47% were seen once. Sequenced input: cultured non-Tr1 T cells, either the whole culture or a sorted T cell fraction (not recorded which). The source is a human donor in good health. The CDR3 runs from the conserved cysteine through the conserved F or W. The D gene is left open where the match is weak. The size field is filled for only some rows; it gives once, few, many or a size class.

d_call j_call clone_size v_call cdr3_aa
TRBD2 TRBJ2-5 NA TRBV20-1 CSAREAGGRGETQYF
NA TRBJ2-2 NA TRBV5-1 CASSQGSGTGELFF
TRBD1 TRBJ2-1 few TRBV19 CASSWDRRQLEQFF
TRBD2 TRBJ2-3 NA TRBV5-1 CASSLRLAGSTDTQYF
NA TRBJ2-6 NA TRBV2 CASRPLGGTGANVLTF
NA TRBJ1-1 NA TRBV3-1 CASSQAEPIRAFF
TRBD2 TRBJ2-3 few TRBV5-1 CASSPGTTPLEGTQYF
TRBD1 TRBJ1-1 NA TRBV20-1 CSASIGGRRNTEAFF
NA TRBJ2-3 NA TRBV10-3 CAISNPLETDTQYF
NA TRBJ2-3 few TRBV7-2 CASSPRGGPDTQYF
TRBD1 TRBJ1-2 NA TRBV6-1 CASSRTGYDGYTF
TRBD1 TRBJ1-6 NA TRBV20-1 CSARALRGQGNSPLHF
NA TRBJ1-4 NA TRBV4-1 CASSQAYEKLFF
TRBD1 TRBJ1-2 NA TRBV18 CASSPPTGNDGYTF
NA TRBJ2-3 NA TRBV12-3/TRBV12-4 CASSLLGHSTDTQYF
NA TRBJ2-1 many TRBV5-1 CASSLFRETYNEQFF
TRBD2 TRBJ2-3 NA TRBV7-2 CASTRGESTDTQYF
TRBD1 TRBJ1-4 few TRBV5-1 CASSSGTGREKLFF
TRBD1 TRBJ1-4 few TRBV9 CASSEGQGNEKLFF
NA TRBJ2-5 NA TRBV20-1 CSVPQYQETQYF
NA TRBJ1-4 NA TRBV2 CASSGGEKLFF
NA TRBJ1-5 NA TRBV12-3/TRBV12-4 CASSLSGSSNQPQHF
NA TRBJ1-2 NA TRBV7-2 CASSLQPMTVNYGYTF
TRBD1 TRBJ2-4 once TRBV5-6 CASSLWTGGNIQYF
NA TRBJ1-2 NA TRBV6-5 CASSYVRGGRGYTF
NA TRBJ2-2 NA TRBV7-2 CASSLGGRGGFRDTGELFF
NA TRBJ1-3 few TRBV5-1 CASSNVPGPGNTIYF
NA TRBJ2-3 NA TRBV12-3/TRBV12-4 CASSTSPGTDTQYF
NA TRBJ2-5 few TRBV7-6 CASSRRGETPQETQYF
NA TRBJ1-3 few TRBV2 CASRGQTRGNTIYF
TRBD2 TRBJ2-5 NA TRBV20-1 CSAPGLLAGGRRETQYF
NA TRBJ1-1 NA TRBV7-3 CASSPEGGDEAFF
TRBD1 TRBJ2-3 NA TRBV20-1 CSAGERRGQITDTQYF
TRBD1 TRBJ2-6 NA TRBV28 CASSKSDRGRNPGANVLTF
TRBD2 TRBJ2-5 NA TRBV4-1 CASSQDPLAGQETQYF
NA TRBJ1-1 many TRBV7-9 CASSSQEGAEAFF
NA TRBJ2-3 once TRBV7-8 CASSLAQRSTDTQYF
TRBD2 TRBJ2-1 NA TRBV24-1 CATSDPGTSIEQFF
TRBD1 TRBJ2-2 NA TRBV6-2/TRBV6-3 CASSTRDRGTGELFF
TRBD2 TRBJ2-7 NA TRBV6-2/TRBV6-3 CASRSGGAEQYF
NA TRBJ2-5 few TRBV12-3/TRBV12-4 CASSPRMGETQYF
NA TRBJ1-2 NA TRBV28 CASSPGQTVYGYTF
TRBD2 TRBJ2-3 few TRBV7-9 CASSLALAGQDTQYF
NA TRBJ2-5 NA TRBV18 CASSAYQETQYF
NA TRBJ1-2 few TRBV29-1 CSVGMGADYGYTF
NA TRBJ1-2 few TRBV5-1 CASSLGSGEAGGYTF
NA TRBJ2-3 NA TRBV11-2 CASSAVGGRSTDTQYF
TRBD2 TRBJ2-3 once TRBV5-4 CASSLERGGKDTQYF